One and the same sample provided the 32 T cell receptor beta chains below, sequenced in a study of shared clonotypes between healthy human individuals. Produced via immunoSEQ multiplex PCR; TCRdb's table is partial and in-frame only. The table lists more than 2 million clones, 95% of them singletons. The sequencing sample was made of naive CD4+ T cells sorted from blood. Subset denoted: CD45RA+ positively selected. The receptors were gathered from a man aged 18-30 years in good health.

V usage is TRBV7-2 and J usage is TRBJ2-1, with D possibly matching TRBD2 (6 bases). The germline CDR1 and CDR2 sequences are SGHTA and FQGNSA. V was clipped by 5 bases and J by 5 bases, with 13 bases between them. The CDR3 is made up of 14 amino acids. This CDR3 is CASSLGLTHNEQFF. The CDR3 DNA is TGTGCCAGCAGCCTAGGACTAACCCACAATGAGCAGTTCTTC.

The CDR3 region has the DNA TGTGCCAGCTCACCATATCGGGCAGGGGGCCGGGCAGATACGCAGTATTTT. Its translation: CASSPYRAGGRADTQYF. The chain employs TRBV18 and TRBJ2-3, with TRBD1 matching 8 bases. V lost 2 bases, J lost 4 bases, and 11 bases stayed unmatched. The CDR3 is 17 amino acids. Germline assignment: CDR1 KGHSH and CDR2 LQKENI.

This clone appeared a single time. Its ends do not fully match the called genes, so a read error is possible. The V and J genes are TRBV7-7 and TRBJ2-1; 8 bases match TRBD2. The CDR3 spans 15 residues. CDR1 is SSHAT, CDR2 FNYEAQ, per germline (reference sequence). Here the CDR3 reads CASSSGTRPYNEQFF. In nucleotides, the CDR3 is TGTGCTAGCAGCTCCGGGACTAGACCCTACAATGAGCAGTTCTTC.

V and J are TRBV5-8 and TRBJ1-2, with TRBD1 matching 7 bases. The CDR3 length is 14 residues. Germline CDR1 SGHTS, CDR2 YDEGEE. J lost 4 bases, V lost 3 bases, and 6 bases had no gene match. The DNA of the CDR3 is TGTGCCAGCAGCTACGGGACAGCACGCTATGGCTACACCTTC. Amino acids: CASSYGTARYGYTF.

The chain joins TRBV7-9 to TRBJ2-5; 10 nucleotides agree with TRBD2. Judging by the DNA end, TRBJ2-7 fits better; the J call may be wrong. The V gene's germline CDR1 is SEHNR and CDR2 FQNEAQ (reference sequence). This CDR3 has 13 residues. The CDR3 loop reads CASSPSGSHEQYF. The CDR3 nucleotides are TGTGCCAGCAGTCCTAGCGGGAGCCACGAGCAGTACTTC.

V gene TRBV7-2 combines with J gene TRBJ2-2, with TRBD2 identical over 10 bases. Germline V gene data show CDR1 as SGHTA and CDR2 as FQGNSA. The CDR3 has 15 amino acids. V was pared by 5 bases and J by 6 bases, with 6 bases of the junction left unmatched. In DNA form, the CDR3 reads TGTGCCAGCAGCCCTAGCGGGAGTAGGTCCGGGGAGCTGTTTTTT. Translating it yields CASSPSGSRSGELFF.

The CDR3 coding sequence is TGCGCCAGCAGTGACCCAAAGGGGACCCAGTACTTC. Its translation: CASSDPKGTQYF. The chain couples TRBV10-1 to TRBJ2-5; no definite D call. Between the trimmed V and J ends, which lost 3 bases and 7 bases, there was a span of 9 bases. The CDR3 consists of 12 residues. Germline assignment: CDR1 WNHNN and CDR2 SYGVQD (reference sequence).

Points on this clone: Different DNA sequences within this sample yield the same CDR3. The rearrangement joins TRBV5-1 to TRBJ2-7; 9 nucleotides match TRBD1. CDR3 length: 14 amino acids. V shed 3 bases and J 2 bases; nucleotides not matched to a gene: 3. CDR1 and CDR2 (germline): SGHRS, YFSETQ. The CDR3 nucleotides read TGCGCCAGCAGCTCCGGACAGGGGCCCTACGAGCAGTACTTC. It translates to CASSSGQGPYEQYF.

For the CDR3, the DNA is TGTGCCAGCTCACGGGGACAGTTGGAGACCCAGTACTTC. Protein sequence: CASSRGQLETQYF. V usage is TRBV18 and J usage is TRBJ2-5, with 7 bases matching TRBD1. Germline loops: CDR1 KGHSH, CDR2 LQKENI. V lost 4 bases and J lost 5; bases outside the gene matches: 4. The CDR3 is 13 amino acids.

With regard to this clone: This CDR3 is also generated by other DNA sequences in the sample. The chain carries TRBV11-2 and TRBJ1-6; D is undetermined. CDR3 length: 15 residues. V was cut by 1 base and J by 0 bases, with 4 bases left in between. Per germline, CDR1 SGHAT and CDR2 FQNNGV. DNA for the CDR3: TGTGCCAGCAGCTTAGGGAGCTCCTATAATTCACCCCTCCACTTT. Its protein is CASSLGSSYNSPLHF.

This chain links TRBV6-4 with TRBJ2-1, with D perhaps TRBD2 (5 bases). Looked up from germline, CDR1 is MRHNA and CDR2 is SNTAGT. V dropped 4 bases and J dropped 7 bases, with 17 bases sitting between them. This CDR3 is 15 amino acids long. CDR3: CASSGDSEVQNEQFF. DNA for the CDR3: TGTGCCAGCAGTGGTGACTCGGAGGTACAAAATGAGCAGTTCTTC.

The V gene is TRBV29-1, the J gene TRBJ2-5; TRBD1 agrees at 7 bases. Germline lookup yields CDR1 SQVTM and CDR2 ANQGSEA. The CDR3 has 14 amino acids. Unmatched junction bases numbered 13, after V lost 7 bases and J lost 5 bases. The CDR3 here is CSGYRGAPLETQYF. Written as DNA, the CDR3 is TGCAGCGGTTACAGGGGAGCCCCTCTTGAGACCCAGTACTTC.

This clone was seen only once. This chain joins TRBV7-2 and TRBJ2-5, with D possibly TRBD2 on 5 matching bases. Germline V gene sequence: CDR1 SGHTA, CDR2 FQGNSA. The CDR3 is made up of 16 amino acids. V shed 0 bases and J shed 2 bases, with 13 bases lying between them. CDR3: CASSLAVRAAQETQYF. The CDR3 coding sequence is TGTGCCAGCAGCTTAGCGGTGAGGGCCGCACAAGAGACCCAGTACTTC. Drawing the rest from reference TRBV7-2 and TRBJ2-5, the complete variable domain is GAGVSQSPSNKVTEKGKDVELRCDPISGHTALYWYRQSLGQGLEFLIYFQGNSAPDKSGLPSDRFSAERTGGSVSTLTIQRTQQEDSAVYLCASSLAVRAAQETQYFGPGTRLLVL.

This chain links TRBV4-2 with TRBJ1-2; D gene unclear. The CDR3 length is 13 residues. In germline, CDR1 is LGHNA, CDR2 YNFKEQ. Between the trimmed V and J ends, which lost 0 bases and 6 bases, there was a span of 8 bases. CDR3 sequence reads: CASSQDEGNGYTF. In DNA, the CDR3 is TGTGCCAGCAGCCAAGATGAGGGAAATGGCTACACCTTC.

V and J are TRBV19 and TRBJ2-5; the D gene is possibly TRBD2 (6 bases). Germline V lookup: CDR1 LNHDA, CDR2 SQIVND (reference sequence). The length of the CDR3 is 13 residues. V lost 5 bases and J 5 bases, leaving 12 bases between the germline ends. The DNA for the CDR3 is TGTGCCAGTAGTCCCACCGGAGGGGAGACCCAGTACTTC. Translating it yields CASSPTGGETQYF.

The J gene is TRBJ1-3, the V gene TRBV5-6; the D gene is possibly TRBD1 (5 bases). This CDR3 contains 16 residues. Germline assignment: CDR1 SGHDT and CDR2 YYEEEE. Trimming removed 0 bases from V and 0 bases from J, with 10 bases in between. The CDR3 nucleotides read TGTGCCAGCAGCTTGGGACAGTTCCTCTCTGGAAACACCATATATTTT. Translating it yields CASSLGQFLSGNTIYF.

The rearrangement uses TRBV5-8 and TRBJ1-1; D is ambiguous. The germline CDR1 and CDR2 sequences are SGHTS and YDEGEE. The CDR3 covers 16 residues. Trimming removed 4 bases at V and 5 bases at J, with 21 bases between. The CDR3 region has the DNA TGTGCCAGCAGCCAATTTCCGCCGGAGATGGGGACTGAAGCTTTCTTT. This sequence encodes CASSQFPPEMGTEAFF.

The gene calls are TRBV28 and TRBJ1-2; D is perhaps TRBD1 (6 bases). Germline V gives CDR1 MDHEN, CDR2 SYDVKM. The length of the CDR3 is 14 residues. The V end was cut by 6 bases, the J end by 2 bases, with 13 bases between. CDR3 region: CASRAGDSNYGYTF. DNA of the CDR3: TGTGCCAGCAGAGCAGGGGACTCAAACTATGGCTACACCTTC.

The chain employs TRBV9 and TRBJ1-3; D possibly corresponds to TRBD1 (5 bases). The CDR3 consists of 15 residues. Germline lookup yields CDR1 SGDLS and CDR2 YYNGEE. Trimming took 2 bases from V and 0 from J, leaving 9 bases between them. This CDR3 reads CASSVRGYSGNTIYF. In DNA form, the CDR3 reads TGTGCCAGCAGCGTTAGGGGTTACTCTGGAAACACCATATATTTT.

The chain links TRBV7-9 to TRBJ1-2, with D unresolved. CDR3 size: 14 residues. CDR1 is SEHNR and CDR2 is FQNEAQ in the germline V gene (reference sequence). The V end was cut by 5 bases, the J end by 2 bases, with 12 bases between. The CDR3 nucleotides read TGTGCCAGCAGCGCCCAAGTGACAAACTATGGCTACACCTTC. Translation: CASSAQVTNYGYTF.

The chain has TRBV5-6 and TRBJ2-7; 9 bases align to TRBD2. Germline lookup yields CDR1 SGHDT and CDR2 YYEEEE. The CDR3 loop spans 15 amino acids. The ends lost 5 bases at V and 5 bases at J; junction bases unmatched: 11. CDR3 residues: CASRPAGGRYHEQYF. The CDR3 DNA is TGTGCCAGCAGACCGGCGGGGGGGCGGTACCACGAGCAGTACTTC.

J is TRBJ1-4 and V is TRBV18; D not resolved. Trimming shortened V by 2 bases and J by 7 bases, and 8 bases separated the two germline ends. Germline V gene lookup returns CDR1 KGHSH and CDR2 LQKENI. The CDR3 is made up of 13 amino acids. The CDR3 DNA reads as TGTGCCAGCTCACCAAGGCAGGCTGAAAAACTGTTTTTT. Its protein is CASSPRQAEKLFF.

The V and J genes are TRBV11-2 and TRBJ2-4, with D perhaps assigned TRBD1 or TRBD2 (6 bases each). The CDR3 consists of 12 residues. V was pared by 3 bases and J by 10 bases, with 10 bases between. Germline V lookup: CDR1 SGHAT, CDR2 FQNNGV. The CDR3 loop is CASSFRGEIQYF. The CDR3, as DNA: TGTGCCAGCAGCTTTAGGGGGGAGATTCAGTACTTC. The full variable domain, completed using reference TRBV11-2 and TRBJ2-4, is EAGVAQSPRYKIIEKRQSVAFWCNPISGHATLYWYQQILGQGPKLLIQFQNNGVVDDSQLPKDRFSAERLKGVDSTLKIQPAKLEDSAVYLCASSFRGEIQYFGAGTRLSVL.

The J gene is TRBJ2-7, the V gene TRBV4-1; 12 bases line up with TRBD2. The junction had 6 bases not matched to a gene; V was cut back by 4 bases and J by 5 bases. The CDR3 spans 15 residues. From germline, CDR1 is MGHRA and CDR2 YSYEKL. In DNA form, the CDR3 reads TGCGCCAGCAGCCCGACTAGCGGGGGAGGAAACGAGCAGTACTTC. As protein: CASSPTSGGGNEQYF.

This chain uses TRBV7-2 with TRBJ2-1; TRBD2 aligns across 10 bases. CDR1 is SGHTA, CDR2 FQGNSA, per germline. This CDR3 is built from 16 residues. V trimming: 5 bases; J trimming: 4 bases; junction bases outside the gene matches: 8. This CDR3 reads CASSILSGGLYNEQFF. CDR3 nucleotides: TGTGCCAGCAGCATCCTTAGCGGGGGGTTATACAATGAGCAGTTCTTC.

The V and J genes are TRBV30 and TRBJ2-2; D gene ambiguous. The germline V and J ends were trimmed by 4 bases and 0 bases, with 6 bases remaining between them. This CDR3 is built from 13 residues. From germline, CDR1 is GTSNPN and CDR2 SVGIG (reference sequence). The CDR3, as DNA: TGTGCCTGGAAGGCAACGAACACCGGGGAGCTGTTTTTT. Amino acid sequence: CAWKATNTGELFF.

A word on this clone: Within the sample, other DNA sequences also encode this same CDR3. The rearrangement links TRBV27 to TRBJ2-5, with D possibly matching TRBD2 (6 bases). V was pared by 2 bases and J by 5 bases, with 6 bases between. Germline CDR1 and CDR2: MNHEY and SMNVEV (reference sequence). The CDR3 has 12 residues. This CDR3 reads CASSLRGETQYF. The CDR3 nucleotides are TGTGCCAGCAGTTTACGGGGGGAGACCCAGTACTTC.

The V and J genes are TRBV5-1 and TRBJ2-1; D uncertain. Per germline, CDR1 SGHRS and CDR2 YFSETQ. V lost 2 bases, J lost 1 base, and 13 bases lay in between. The CDR3 extends over 16 amino acids. The CDR3 loop is CASSFIERGSYNEQFF. The CDR3 nucleotides are TGCGCCAGCAGCTTTATCGAGCGAGGATCCTACAATGAGCAGTTCTTC.

The chain recombines TRBV11-1 with TRBJ1-1, with D tentatively TRBD1 (6 bases). The CDR3 extends over 15 amino acids. Germline assignment: CDR1 SGHAT and CDR2 FQDESV (reference sequence). V was cut by 5 bases and J by 5 bases, with 18 bases left in between. CDR3 DNA: TGTGCCAGCAGCCCCCTCGGAAGGGGGGAGACTGAAGCTTTCTTT. This sequence encodes CASSPLGRGETEAFF.

This clone was recorded only once. This chain links TRBV18 with TRBJ1-5, with TRBD1 matching over 11 bases. The CDR3 is 19 amino acids. Losses at the gene ends were 3 bases for V and 0 bases for J; bases not matched to a gene: 10. CDR1 is KGHSH and CDR2 is LQKENI in the germline V gene. The CDR3 coding sequence is TGTGCCAGCTCACCCCCGGGACAGGGGGTTGGGTATAGCAATCAGCCCCAGCATTTT. Its translation is CASSPPGQGVGYSNQPQHF.

The CDR3 DNA reads TGTGCCAGCAGTTACTCGATTTCGAACACCATATATTTT. It translates to CASSYSISNTIYF. V is TRBV6-6 and J is TRBJ1-3, with D uncertain. Trimming left V 0 bases short and J 7 bases short, with 7 bases between. The germline V gene has CDR1 MNHNY and CDR2 SVGAGI (reference sequence). The CDR3 length is 13 residues.

V usage is TRBV5-6 and J usage is TRBJ1-3; 10 nucleotides agree with TRBD1. The CDR3 is 15 amino acids. Germline CDR1 reads SGHDT; CDR2 reads YYEEEE. Germline trimming cut 4 bases from V and 4 bases from J; bases unmatched to any gene: 5. The CDR3 is CASSPDRGYGNTIYF. CDR3 nucleotides: TGTGCCAGCAGCCCGGACAGGGGGTACGGAAACACCATATATTTT.